Listed below are T cell receptor beta chains from one sample, sequenced in a study of patients and donors after allogeneic stem cell transplantation. TCRdb fed the RT-PCR reads into MiXCR, producing one record per CDR3 protein. The sample has 800,000 to 1,000,000 distinct CDR3 sequences, 15% to 20% seen once; the top ten hold around 6%. The sequenced sample consisted of blood, either unsorted or a sorted T cell fraction (not recorded which). The source of these receptors is a human donor who was either an allogeneic HSCT recipient or a stem cell or donor lymphocyte infusion donor (not recorded which). It is not recorded whose cells these are; they may come from a transplant donor. Each CDR3 is given with its conserved first and last residue. The order of the fields is clone size, V gene, J gene, D gene, CDR3 DNA, CDR3 protein. A D gene is named only where the DNA matches it firmly. Where a row states a size, it is once, few, many or the class of an expanded clone; other rows omit it.

>few|TRBV20-1|TRBJ1-2|.
TGCAGTGCTAGAAGTTGGGGTATCAATGGCTACACCTTC
CSARSWGINGYTF
>.|TRBV20-1|TRBJ2-1|.
TGCAGTGCTCCCGGGGCGGGGAGACATGAGCAGTTCTTC
CSAPGAGRHEQFF
>.|TRBV20-1|TRBJ2-7|TRBD2
TGCAGTGCTAGCGAGCGGGAGCGCGAGCAGTACTTC
CSASEREREQYF
>.|TRBV20-1|TRBJ1-5|.
TGCAGTGCCCTTCCGGGGAATCAGCCCCAGCATTTT
CSALPGNQPQHF
>.|TRBV11-3|TRBJ1-2|TRBD1
TGTGCCAGCAGCTTAGATGGAACAGGGGGCGACTATGGCTACACCTTC
CASSLDGTGGDYGYTF
>few|TRBV20-1|TRBJ2-7|.
TGCAGTGCTAGAGATCTAAGGGACACACAACCCTACGAGCAGTACTTC
CSARDLRDTQPYEQYF
>.|TRBV5-1|TRBJ1-3|TRBD1
TGCGCCAGCAGGTCGACAGGGGCCGGAAACACCATATATTTT
CASRSTGAGNTIYF
>.|TRBV6-1|TRBJ1-5|TRBD1
TGTGCCAGCAGTGAAGTAGACAGGGGCAATCAGCCCCAGCATTTT
CASSEVDRGNQPQHF
>few|TRBV24-1|TRBJ2-3|.
TGTGCCACCAGTGATTCCGGGAGATCCACAGATACGCAGTATTTT
CATSDSGRSTDTQYF
>few|TRBV6-1|TRBJ2-7|.
TGTGCCAGCAGTGAATTATCTCTGGGGGGCTACTCCTACGAGCAGTACTTC
CASSELSLGGYSYEQYF
>.|TRBV5-4|TRBJ1-1|.
TGTGCCAGCACCGCTGGGGGGACGGGCACTGAAGCTTTCTTT
CASTAGGTGTEAFF
>few|TRBV15|TRBJ1-2|.
TGTGCCACCAGCAGCCCAAGTGACCGTGGCAGGGGCGACTATGGCTACACCTTC
CATSSPSDRGRGDYGYTF
>.|TRBV27|TRBJ2-7|.
TGTGCCAGCAAATCGAACTACGAGCAGTACTTC
CASKSNYEQYF
>.|TRBV24-1|TRBJ2-1|TRBD2
TGTGCCACCACGAGCGGGAGGGCCGGCAATGAGCAGTTCTTC
CATTSGRAGNEQFF
>few|TRBV9|TRBJ2-2|.
TGTGCCAGCAGCGTAGCCAGAACAAACACCAACACCGGGGAGCTGTTTTTT
CASSVARTNTNTGELFF
>.|TRBV18|TRBJ2-7|TRBD1
TGTGCCAGCTCACAAAGGGGGCGAAGTCTCTACGAGCAGTACTTC
CASSQRGRSLYEQYF
>few|TRBV5-1|TRBJ1-1|.
TGCGCCAGCAGCCCGGGAGGCTCTAATGAAGCTTTCTTT
CASSPGGSNEAFF
>.|TRBV30|TRBJ1-5|.
TGTGCCTGGAGTCCAGGAAGCAATCAGCCCCAGCATTTT
CAWSPGSNQPQHF
>few|TRBV27|TRBJ1-5|.
TGTGCCAGCAGTCCTTCAGGGTGGGGAGGGAATCAGCCCCAGCATTTT
CASSPSGWGGNQPQHF
>.|TRBV29-1|TRBJ1-2|TRBD1
TGCAGCGTTGAACTTGCGGACAGGGCTAACTATGGCTACACCTTC
CSVELADRANYGYTF
>.|TRBV7-2|TRBJ2-1|.
TGTGCCAGCAGCCGTGTAGCCAGTACCTCCTACAATGAGCAGTTCTTC
CASSRVASTSYNEQFF
>few|TRBV11-1|TRBJ1-5|.
TGTGCCAGCAGCTCAATATGTTCGCCCGGGACAACTTGTCAGCCCCAGCATTTT
CASSSICSPGTTCQPQHF
>few|TRBV25-1|TRBJ1-1|TRBD1
TGTGCCAGCAGTGAGCCCGACAGGGATGGGGCTTTCTTT
CASSEPDRDGAFF
>.|TRBV20-1|TRBJ2-1|.
TGCAGTGCTAGAGTTTTACCTCAACCCACCTACAATGAGCAGTTCTTC
CSARVLPQPTYNEQFF
>many|TRBV10-3|TRBJ1-3|TRBD1
TGTGCCATCAGGGACAGGCCAGACTCTGGAAACACCATATATTTT
CAIRDRPDSGNTIYF
>.|TRBV5-1|TRBJ2-3|.
TGCGCCAGCAGCTCCATTTCGCAAGCCACAGATACGCAGTATTTT
CASSSISQATDTQYF
>.|TRBV11-3|TRBJ2-1|.
TGTGCCAGCAGCTTAAACGGGAAAGCCAATGAGCAGTTCTTC
CASSLNGKANEQFF
>few|TRBV6-5|TRBJ2-1|.
TGTGCCAGCAGTTTCACCAAGACTAGGTTGGATGAGCAGTTCTTC
CASSFTKTRLDEQFF
>.|TRBV7-2|TRBJ2-5|TRBD1
TGTGCCAGCGCGAAAGACAGGGGTTTGGAGGAGACCCAGTACTTC
CASAKDRGLEETQYF
>few|TRBV25-1|TRBJ2-1|TRBD2
TGTGCCAGCAGTGAACGGACTAGCGGGAGACAGGTTGAGCAGTTCTTC
CASSERTSGRQVEQFF
>.|TRBV9|TRBJ2-2|TRBD2
TGTGCCAGCAGCGCCTTACTGGCCGGGAGGGCCGTCGGGGAGCTGTTTTTT
CASSALLAGRAVGELFF
>many|TRBV7-9|TRBJ2-3|TRBD2
TGTGCCAGCAGCTACGGGGAGGGGGATACGCAGTATTTT
CASSYGEGDTQYF
>.|TRBV12-3/TRBV12-4|TRBJ2-1|.
TGTGCCAGCAGTTTAGCGAAAGGAGCTAGCGAGTTCTTC
CASSLAKGASEFF
>.|TRBV27|TRBJ2-2|.
TGTGCCAGCAGTTTATTGGGCGGGGTCGCGAACACCGGGGAGCTGTTTTTT
CASSLLGGVANTGELFF
>.|TRBV14|TRBJ2-1|.
TGTGCCAGCAGCAGGTTGTATGAGCAGTTCTTC
CASSRLYEQFF
>.|TRBV20-1|TRBJ1-6|.
TGCAGTGCTAGATCCCGGGTGGGCCCGAATTCACCCCTCCACTTT
CSARSRVGPNSPLHF
>many|TRBV24-1|TRBJ1-4|.
TGTGCCACCAGTGATGCCCGGGGGAACGTTGAAAAACTGTTTTTT
CATSDARGNVEKLFF
>.|TRBV28|TRBJ2-1|TRBD2
TGTGCCAGCAGGGGGACTAGTATTAGCCATGAGCAGTTCTTC
CASRGTSISHEQFF
>.|TRBV3-1|TRBJ2-1|.
TGTGCCAGCAGCCACCTGAGAGGGTCCCACTACAATGAGCAGTTCTTC
CASSHLRGSHYNEQFF
>.|TRBV20-1|TRBJ1-1|TRBD1
TGCAGTGCCGGATCTGGACAGGGGGCGCTGGTGGCTTTCTTT
CSAGSGQGALVAFF
>few|TRBV18|TRBJ2-2|.
TGTGCCAGCTCACCACAGACACCGCTGAACACCGGGGAGCTGTTTTTT
CASSPQTPLNTGELFF
>few|TRBV30|TRBJ2-5|TRBD1
TGTGCCTGGAACTCAGGGGGCCTAACAGAGACCCAGTACTTC
CAWNSGGLTETQYF